The 23 T cell receptor beta chains given below trace back to one sample, sequenced in a study of shared clonotypes between healthy human individuals. Method: immunoSEQ multiplex PCR; TCRdb's copy keeps in-frame clones and lacks some. Of a few million clones listed, 90% to 95% are singletons. Sequenced: naive CD4+ T cells from PBMCs. Subset defined: CD45RA+ positively selected. These receptors came from a young man in good health. Some clones in this sample may be carry-over from other donors' samples.

V and J are TRBV18 and TRBJ2-7; no clear D. Trimming cost V 3 bases and J 2 bases, with 11 bases left between them. Germline CDR1 is KGHSH and CDR2 is LQKENI. The CDR3 length is 14 residues. CDR3 nucleotides: TGTGCCAGCTCACCGACCCGACAAGCCTACGAGCAGTACTTC. Residues: CASSPTRQAYEQYF.

The rearrangement links TRBV6-5 to TRBJ2-7; D could derive from TRBD1 or TRBD2 (5 bases each). The CDR3 sequence is 13 residues long. V was cut by 6 bases and J by 6 bases, with 15 bases left in between. Germline-derived CDR1 and CDR2 are MNHEY and SVGAGI. DNA for the CDR3: TGTGCCAGCAGCTTACTCGGTGGGGGCGAGCAGTACTTC. Protein product: CASSLLGGGEQYF.

This chain links TRBV18 with TRBJ1-1; 7 bases line up with TRBD1. The trim removed 4 bases at V and 3 bases at J, leaving 5 bases unmatched. Germline CDR1 and CDR2: KGHSH and LQKENI. The CDR3 length is 14 residues. The DNA for the CDR3 is TGTGCCAGCTCACTCTCGACAGGGTACACTGAAGCTTTCTTT. Its translation: CASSLSTGYTEAFF.

The chain joins TRBV28 to TRBJ2-6; 9 bases align to TRBD1. This CDR3 is built from 17 residues. From germline, CDR1 is MDHEN and CDR2 SYDVKM. V was clipped by 6 bases and J by 0 bases; unmatched bases: 6. CDR3 DNA: TGTGCCAGCAGAAGGACAGGGGCTGACTCTGGGGCCAACGTCCTGACTTTC. Translated, it gives CASRRTGADSGANVLTF.

A remark on this clone: The sample contains more than one DNA sequence encoding this CDR3. V and J are TRBV20-1 and TRBJ2-3; the D is unclear. The CDR3 runs 11 residues. Germline V gives CDR1 DFQATT, CDR2 SNEGSKA (reference sequence). V lost 5 bases, J lost 6 bases, and 9 bases lay in between. The CDR3 DNA reads as TGCAGTGCTGCCCCTACGGATACGCAGTATTTT. Translation: CSAAPTDTQYF.

V gene TRBV6-6 combines with J gene TRBJ1-6; D is unclear. From germline, CDR1 is MNHNY and CDR2 SVGAGI (reference sequence). The CDR3 is 15 amino acids. Trimming stripped 6 bases from V and 10 bases from J, with 19 bases between. This CDR3 reads CASRDTLTRGSPLHF. The CDR3 nucleotides read TGTGCCAGCAGGGATACTCTTACCCGGGGATCACCCCTCCACTTT.

The V call is TRBV9, the J call TRBJ2-1; D is unresolved. The germline V gene has CDR1 SGDLS and CDR2 YYNGEE. Between the trimmed V and J ends, which lost 7 bases and 4 bases, there was a span of 12 bases. The CDR3 covers 13 residues. The CDR3 spells CASAISAYNEQFF. CDR3 bases: TGTGCCAGCGCTATCTCGGCATACAATGAGCAGTTCTTC.

The J gene is TRBJ1-2, the V gene TRBV20-1; no firm D call. Germline loops: CDR1 DFQATT, CDR2 SNEGSKA (reference sequence). The CDR3 length is 11 residues. Trimming shortened V by 6 bases and J by 6 bases, and 11 bases separated the two germline ends. This chain's CDR3 is CSASRRDGYTF. The CDR3 nucleotides are TGCAGTGCCTCCCGGAGAGATGGCTACACCTTC.

As for this clone: Other nucleotide sequences in the sample specify the same CDR3. This chain joins TRBV18 and TRBJ1-1; TRBD1 matches at 8 bases. CDR3 length: 14 residues. V lost 3 bases and J lost 0; bases outside the gene matches: 0. Germline CDR1 is KGHSH and CDR2 is LQKENI. CDR3 DNA: TGTGCCAGCTCACCGGGACAGGTGAACACTGAAGCTTTCTTT. The encoded protein is CASSPGQVNTEAFF.

This chain joins TRBV6-6 and TRBJ2-4, with 8 bases that match TRBD1. The CDR3 is 14 amino acids. The V gene's germline CDR1 is MNHNY and CDR2 SVGAGI (reference sequence). V gave up 2 bases and J gave up 7 bases; unmatched junction bases: 4. CDR3 nucleotides: TGTGCCAGCAGTTACACGACAGGGGCGAACATTCAGTACTTC. Protein: CASSYTTGANIQYF.

This clone appeared a single time. This rearrangement joins TRBV5-6 to TRBJ1-1; 8 nucleotides line up with TRBD1. The CDR3 has 16 amino acids. V shed 3 bases, J shed 4 bases, and the junction held 11 bases outside the gene matches. Looked up from germline, CDR1 is SGHDT and CDR2 is YYEEEE. DNA for the CDR3: TGTGCCAGCAGCTGGAGGGACAGGTGGAGGGGCACTGAAGCTTTCTTT. Its protein is CASSWRDRWRGTEAFF.

The genes are TRBV28 and TRBJ1-2; 7 nucleotides line up with TRBD1. From germline, CDR1 is MDHEN and CDR2 SYDVKM. The J segment lost 1 base and the V segment lost 7 bases, leaving 9 bases of the junction unmatched. The CDR3 covers 15 residues. CDR3 in amino acids: CASTNRDSFNYGYTF. CDR3 coding DNA: TGTGCCAGCACCAACCGGGACAGTTTTAACTATGGCTACACCTTC.

This chain links TRBV7-8 with TRBJ1-4; D remains ambiguous. The CDR3 totals 16 residues. V lost 5 bases, J lost 5 bases, and 18 bases lay in between. The germline V gene encodes CDR1 SGHVS and CDR2 FQNEAQ. CDR3 DNA sequence: TGTGCCAGCAGCCTAGAGGCCGGTCGGCGGAATGAAAAACTGTTTTTT. This sequence encodes CASSLEAGRRNEKLFF.

The chain carries TRBV5-1 and TRBJ1-1; 8 bases are shared with TRBD1. V gave up 3 bases and J gave up 3 bases; unmatched junction bases: 4. Germline values: CDR1 SGHRS, CDR2 YFSETQ. The CDR3 covers 14 residues. In DNA, the CDR3 is TGCGCCAGCAGCTCCAGGGGGCCGGACACTGAAGCTTTCTTT. This encodes CASSSRGPDTEAFF.

The genes are TRBV18 and TRBJ1-5; D not resolved. Trimming removed 2 bases from V and 3 bases from J, with 8 bases in between. CDR1 and CDR2 (germline): KGHSH, LQKENI. This CDR3 is built from 14 residues. CDR3 sequence reads: CASSPAGDNQPQHF. In DNA, the CDR3 is TGTGCCAGCTCACCAGCCGGTGACAATCAGCCCCAGCATTTT.

CDR3 bases: TGTGCCAGCAGTTTAAGGGGGACTTGGCAGTTCTTC. Its protein product is CASSLRGTWQFF. V and J are TRBV28 and TRBJ2-1; D may be TRBD1 or TRBD2 (6 bases each). The CDR3 loop spans 12 amino acids. Trimming took off 2 bases at V and 12 bases at J, with 11 bases between the two ends. The germline CDR1 and CDR2 sequences are MDHEN and SYDVKM.

V gene TRBV29-1 combines with J gene TRBJ2-2; 7 nucleotides agree with TRBD2. Trimming removed 7 bases from V and 3 bases from J; junction bases left unmatched: 8. Per the germline V gene, CDR1 is SQVTM and CDR2 is ANQGSEA. CDR3 size: 14 residues. Here the CDR3 reads CSAHRGLDTGELFF. CDR3 DNA: TGCAGCGCCCACCGAGGACTAGACACCGGGGAGCTGTTTTTT.

The chain couples TRBV6-1 to TRBJ1-1; D is unclear. The V end lost 4 bases, the J end lost 10 bases, and 19 bases lay between the germline ends. Germline CDR1 is MNHNS and CDR2 is SASEGT. The CDR3 sequence is 14 residues long. In DNA, the CDR3 is TGTGCCAGCAGTGGGGCTTCCCTCTTGGGCCGAGCTTTCTTT. Protein product: CASSGASLLGRAFF.

This chain joins TRBV6-1 and TRBJ2-2; perhaps TRBD1 as D (6 bases). The length of the CDR3 is 15 residues. Trimming stripped 6 bases from V and 1 base from J, with 12 bases between. Germline CDR1 and CDR2: MNHNS and SASEGT. CDR3 nucleotide sequence: TGTGCCAGCAGGAGGGGACAAGGGAACACCGGGGAGCTGTTTTTT. This gives the protein CASRRGQGNTGELFF.

Turning to this clone: Within the sample, other DNA sequences also encode this same CDR3. This sequence joins TRBV7-9 and TRBJ2-7; the D gene is possibly TRBD1 (6 bases). Looked up from germline, CDR1 is SEHNR and CDR2 is FQNEAQ (reference sequence). V lost 3 bases to trimming and J lost 3 bases, with 6 bases between them. The CDR3 totals 12 residues. The CDR3 loop reads CASSFRGYEQYF. Written as DNA, the CDR3 is TGTGCCAGCAGCTTCAGGGGCTACGAGCAGTACTTC. Together with reference TRBV7-9 and TRBJ2-7, the CDR3 gives the full variable domain: DTGVSQNPRHKITKRGQNVTFRCDPISEHNRLYWYRQTLGQGPEFLTYFQNEAQLEKSRLLSDRFSAERPKGSFSTLEIQRTEQGDSAMYLCASSFRGYEQYFGPGTRLTVT.

In the case of this clone: Germline is not matched at one junction end, which may reflect a read error. The chain carries TRBV19 and TRBJ1-5; D not resolved. From germline, CDR1 is LNHDA and CDR2 SQIVND (reference sequence). This CDR3 has 16 amino acids. The CDR3 DNA sequence: TGTGCCAGTAGTATAGATCCACCTGGGAGCAGTCAGCCCCAGCATTTT. Its translation is CASSIDPPGSSQPQHF.

V and J are TRBV6-5 and TRBJ2-7, with a possible D match to TRBD1 (7 bases). The CDR3 runs 15 residues. Between the trimmed V and J ends, which lost 2 bases and 3 bases, there was a span of 14 bases. Germline lookup yields CDR1 MNHEY and CDR2 SVGAGI. DNA for the CDR3: TGTGCCAGCAGTTACGCCCACAGGGGACTCTACGAGCAGTACTTC. Translating gives CASSYAHRGLYEQYF.

The CDR3 loop reads CASSAGTAAYNEQFF. In DNA form, the CDR3 reads TGTGCCAGCAGCGCCGGGACAGCGGCATACAATGAGCAGTTCTTC. This chain joins TRBV7-2 and TRBJ2-1, with 7 bases that match TRBD1. This CDR3 region has 15 residues. The V gene end was trimmed by 5 bases and the J gene end by 4 bases; junction bases not matched to a gene: 8. Germline loops: CDR1 SGHTA, CDR2 FQGNSA.